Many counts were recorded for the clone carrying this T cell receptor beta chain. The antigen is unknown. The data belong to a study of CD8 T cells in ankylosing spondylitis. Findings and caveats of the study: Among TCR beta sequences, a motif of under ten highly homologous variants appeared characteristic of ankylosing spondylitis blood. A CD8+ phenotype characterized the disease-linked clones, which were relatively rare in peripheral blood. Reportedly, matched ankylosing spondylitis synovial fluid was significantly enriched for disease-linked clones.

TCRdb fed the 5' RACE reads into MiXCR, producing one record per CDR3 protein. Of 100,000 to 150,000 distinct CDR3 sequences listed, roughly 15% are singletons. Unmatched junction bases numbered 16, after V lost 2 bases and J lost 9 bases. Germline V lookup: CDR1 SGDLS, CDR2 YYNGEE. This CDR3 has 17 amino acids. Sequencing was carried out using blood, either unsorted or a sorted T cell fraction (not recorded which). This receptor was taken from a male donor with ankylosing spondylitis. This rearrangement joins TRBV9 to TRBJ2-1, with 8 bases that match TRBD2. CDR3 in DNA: TGTGCCAGCAGCGTCTACTCGGGAGGGGGTAGTTTAACTGAGCAGTTCTTC. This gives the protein CASSVYSGGGSLTEQFF. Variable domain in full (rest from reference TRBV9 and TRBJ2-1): DSGVTQTPKHLITATGQRVTLRCSPRSGDLSVYWYQQSLDQGLQFLIQYYNGEERAKGNILERFSAQQFPDLHSELNLSSLELGDSALYFCASSVYSGGGSLTEQFFGPGTRLTVL.